This T cell receptor beta chain was identified in a study of T cells in Graves' hyperthyroidism and ophthalmopathy. Study-wide findings and caveats: The model foresaw ophthalmopathy a median roughly 6.6 months prior to onset.

The V gene lost 5 bases and the J gene lost 8 bases, with 12 bases spanning the gap. CDR3 length: 11 amino acids. Germline assignment: CDR1 SQVTM and CDR2 ANQGSEA. The diagnostic basis comprised clinical symptoms, serum thyroxine and TRAb, thyroid ultrasound and orbital computed tomography. Note on this clonotype: Its antigen is currently unknown.

Amplified TCR beta CDR3 regions derived from RNA transcripts. In the first-round RT-PCR of the TCR CDR3, the HTBI primer set was used. TCRdb fed the multiplex PCR reads into MiXCR, producing one record per CDR3 protein. The table records 610,000 or so distinct CDR3 sequences, roughly 50% of them present only once. This TCR derives from a woman aged 18-30 years with Graves' hyperthyroidism. The gene calls are TRBV29-1 and TRBJ1-2, with D possibly being TRBD1 (6 bases). Sequencing input: peripheral blood or thyroid tissue (not recorded which). CDR3 in amino acids: CSVYSGTGYTF. CDR3 nucleotides: TGCAGCGTTTACTCCGGGACAGGCTACACCTTC.